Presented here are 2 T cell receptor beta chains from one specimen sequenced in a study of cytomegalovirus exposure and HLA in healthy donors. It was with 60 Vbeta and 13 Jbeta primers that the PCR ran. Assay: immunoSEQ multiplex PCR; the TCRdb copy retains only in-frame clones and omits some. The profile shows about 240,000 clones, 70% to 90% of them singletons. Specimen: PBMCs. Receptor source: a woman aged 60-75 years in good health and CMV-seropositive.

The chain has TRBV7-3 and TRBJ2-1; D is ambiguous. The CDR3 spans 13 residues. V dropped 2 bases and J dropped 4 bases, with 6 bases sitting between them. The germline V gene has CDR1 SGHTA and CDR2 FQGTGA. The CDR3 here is CASSLATYNEQFF. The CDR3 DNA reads TGTGCCAGCAGCTTAGCTACTTACAATGAGCAGTTCTTC.

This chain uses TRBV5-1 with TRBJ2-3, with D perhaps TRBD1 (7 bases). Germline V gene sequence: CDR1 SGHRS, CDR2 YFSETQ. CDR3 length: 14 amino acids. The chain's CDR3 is CATRKEGATDTQYF. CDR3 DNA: TGCGCTACACGGAAGGAGGGGGCCACAGATACGCAGTATTTT.